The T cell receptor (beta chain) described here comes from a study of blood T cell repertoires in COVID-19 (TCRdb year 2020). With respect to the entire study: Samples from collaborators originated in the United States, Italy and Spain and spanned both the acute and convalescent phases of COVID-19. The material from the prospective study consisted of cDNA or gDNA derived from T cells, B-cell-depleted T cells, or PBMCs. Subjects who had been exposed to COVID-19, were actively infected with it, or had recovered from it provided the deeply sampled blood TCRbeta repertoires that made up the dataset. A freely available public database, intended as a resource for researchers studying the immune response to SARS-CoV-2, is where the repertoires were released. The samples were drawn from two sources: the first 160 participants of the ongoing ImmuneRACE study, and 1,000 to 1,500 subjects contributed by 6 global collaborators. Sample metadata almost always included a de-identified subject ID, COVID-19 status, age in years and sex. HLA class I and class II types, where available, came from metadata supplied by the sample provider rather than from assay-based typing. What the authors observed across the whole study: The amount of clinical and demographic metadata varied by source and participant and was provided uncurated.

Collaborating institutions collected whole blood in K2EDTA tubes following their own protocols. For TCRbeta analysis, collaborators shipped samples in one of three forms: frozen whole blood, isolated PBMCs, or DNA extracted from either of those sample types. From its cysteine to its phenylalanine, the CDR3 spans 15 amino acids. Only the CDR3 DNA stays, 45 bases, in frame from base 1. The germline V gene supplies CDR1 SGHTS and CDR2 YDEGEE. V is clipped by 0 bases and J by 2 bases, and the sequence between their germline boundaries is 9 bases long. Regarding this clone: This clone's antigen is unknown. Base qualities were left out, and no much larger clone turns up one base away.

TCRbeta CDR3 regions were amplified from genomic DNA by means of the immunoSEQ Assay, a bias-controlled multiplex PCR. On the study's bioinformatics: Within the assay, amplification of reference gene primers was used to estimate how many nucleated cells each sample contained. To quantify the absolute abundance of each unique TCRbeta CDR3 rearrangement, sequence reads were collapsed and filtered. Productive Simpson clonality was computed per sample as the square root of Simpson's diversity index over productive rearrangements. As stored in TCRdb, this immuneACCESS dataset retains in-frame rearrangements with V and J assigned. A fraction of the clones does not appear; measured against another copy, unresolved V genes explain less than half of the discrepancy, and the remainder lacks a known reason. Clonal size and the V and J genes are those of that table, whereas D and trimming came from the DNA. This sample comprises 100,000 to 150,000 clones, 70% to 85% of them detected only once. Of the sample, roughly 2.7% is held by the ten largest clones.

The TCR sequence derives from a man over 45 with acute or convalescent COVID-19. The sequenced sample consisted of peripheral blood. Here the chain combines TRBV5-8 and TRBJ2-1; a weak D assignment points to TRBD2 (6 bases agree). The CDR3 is CASSLDAGTYNEQFF. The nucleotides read TGTGCCAGCAGCTTGGATGCGGGGACCTACAATGAGCAGTTCTTC.